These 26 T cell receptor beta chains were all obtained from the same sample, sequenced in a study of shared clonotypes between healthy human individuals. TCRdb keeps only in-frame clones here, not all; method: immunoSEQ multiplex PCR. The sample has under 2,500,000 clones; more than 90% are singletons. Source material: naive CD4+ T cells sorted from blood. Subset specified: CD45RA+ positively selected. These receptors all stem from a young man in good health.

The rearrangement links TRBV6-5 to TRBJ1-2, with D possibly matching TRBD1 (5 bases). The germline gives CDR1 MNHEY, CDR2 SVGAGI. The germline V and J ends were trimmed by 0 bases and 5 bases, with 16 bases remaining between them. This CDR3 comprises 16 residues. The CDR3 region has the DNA TGTGCCAGCAGTTACTCAGGGACCGGGACGGGGTATGGCTACACCTTC. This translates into CASSYSGTGTGYGYTF.

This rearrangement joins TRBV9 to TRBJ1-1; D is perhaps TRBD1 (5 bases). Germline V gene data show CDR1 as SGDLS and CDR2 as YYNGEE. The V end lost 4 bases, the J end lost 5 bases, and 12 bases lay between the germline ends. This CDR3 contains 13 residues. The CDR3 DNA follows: TGTGCCAGCAGCCGACTCGGGGGGACTGAAGCTTTCTTT. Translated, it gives CASSRLGGTEAFF.

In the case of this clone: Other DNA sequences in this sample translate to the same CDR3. CDR3 in amino acids: CASSLDTSGELFF. CDR3 in DNA: TGCGCCAGCAGCTTGGACACGTCCGGGGAGCTGTTTTTT. The V and J genes are TRBV5-1 and TRBJ2-2, with D uncertain. The CDR3 has 13 amino acids. Germline values: CDR1 SGHRS, CDR2 YFSETQ. V was pared by 0 bases and J by 6 bases, with 6 bases between.

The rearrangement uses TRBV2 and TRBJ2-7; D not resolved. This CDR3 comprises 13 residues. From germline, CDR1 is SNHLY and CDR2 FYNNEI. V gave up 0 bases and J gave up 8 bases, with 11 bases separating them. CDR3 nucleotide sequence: TGTGCCAGCAGTGAAGCGGCGGTGTTCAAGCAGTACTTC. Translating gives CASSEAAVFKQYF. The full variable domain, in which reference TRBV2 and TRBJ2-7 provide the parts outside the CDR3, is EPEVTQTPSHQVTQMGQEVILRCVPISNHLYFYWYRQILGQKVEFLVSFYNNEISEKSEIFDDQFSVERPDGSNFTLKIRSTKLEDSAMYFCASSEAAVFKQYFGPGTRLTVT.

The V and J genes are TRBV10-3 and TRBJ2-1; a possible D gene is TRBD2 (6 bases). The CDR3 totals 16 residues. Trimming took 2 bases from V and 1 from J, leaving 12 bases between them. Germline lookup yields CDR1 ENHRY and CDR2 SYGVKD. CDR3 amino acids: CAISEIGSGSYNEQFF. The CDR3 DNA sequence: TGTGCCATCAGTGAGATCGGGAGCGGATCCTACAATGAGCAGTTCTTC.

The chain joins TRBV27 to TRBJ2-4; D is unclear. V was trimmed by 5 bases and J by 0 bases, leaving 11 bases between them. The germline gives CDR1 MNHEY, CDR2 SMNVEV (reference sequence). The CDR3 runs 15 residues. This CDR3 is CASSDSSLAKNIQYF. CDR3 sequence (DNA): TGTGCCAGCAGTGATAGCAGTCTAGCCAAAAACATTCAGTACTTC.

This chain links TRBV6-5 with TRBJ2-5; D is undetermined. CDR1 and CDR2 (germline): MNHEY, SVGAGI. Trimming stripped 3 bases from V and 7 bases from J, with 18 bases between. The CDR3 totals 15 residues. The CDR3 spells CASSYARAPRTTQYF. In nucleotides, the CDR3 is TGTGCCAGCAGTTATGCTAGAGCGCCAAGAACGACCCAGTACTTC.

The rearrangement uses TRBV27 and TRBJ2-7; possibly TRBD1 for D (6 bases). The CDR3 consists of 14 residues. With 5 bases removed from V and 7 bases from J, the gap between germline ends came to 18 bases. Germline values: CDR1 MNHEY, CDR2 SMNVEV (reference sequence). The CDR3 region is CASSLWTAIGEQYF. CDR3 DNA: TGTGCCAGCAGTCTGTGGACAGCCATTGGGGAGCAGTACTTC.

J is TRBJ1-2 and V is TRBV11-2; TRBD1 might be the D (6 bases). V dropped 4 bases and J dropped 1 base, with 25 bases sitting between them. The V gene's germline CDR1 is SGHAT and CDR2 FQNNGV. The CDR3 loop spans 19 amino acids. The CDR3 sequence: CASSSNDRRGGEHNYGYTF. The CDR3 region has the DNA TGTGCCAGCAGCTCCAACGACAGGCGGGGGGGAGAGCATAACTATGGCTACACCTTC.

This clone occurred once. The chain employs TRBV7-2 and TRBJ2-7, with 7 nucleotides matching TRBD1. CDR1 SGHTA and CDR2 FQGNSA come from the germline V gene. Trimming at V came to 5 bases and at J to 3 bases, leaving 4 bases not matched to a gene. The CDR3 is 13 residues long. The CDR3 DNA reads TGTGCCAGCAGCATAAGGGACAGCTACGAGCAGTACTTC. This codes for CASSIRDSYEQYF.

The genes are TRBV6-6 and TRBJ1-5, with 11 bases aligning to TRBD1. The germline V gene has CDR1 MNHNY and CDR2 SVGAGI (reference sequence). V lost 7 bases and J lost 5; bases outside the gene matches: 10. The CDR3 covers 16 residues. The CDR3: CASTASGTGGYQPQHF. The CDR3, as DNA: TGTGCCAGCACCGCCTCCGGGACAGGGGGTTATCAGCCCCAGCATTTT.

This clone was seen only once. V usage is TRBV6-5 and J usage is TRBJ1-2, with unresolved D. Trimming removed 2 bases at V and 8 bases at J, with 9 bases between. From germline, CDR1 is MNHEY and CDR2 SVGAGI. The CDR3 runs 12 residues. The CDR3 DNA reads TGTGCCAGCAGTTACGCACCGGGGGGCTACACCTTC. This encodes CASSYAPGGYTF.

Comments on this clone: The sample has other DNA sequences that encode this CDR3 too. The CDR3 DNA is TGTGCCAGCAGCTTGGCCGGGGGGGAGACCCAGTACTTC. Amino acid sequence: CASSLAGGETQYF. The chain is built from TRBV5-4 and TRBJ2-5; 7 positions agree with TRBD2. The CDR3 totals 13 residues. In germline, CDR1 is SGHNT, CDR2 YYREEE (reference sequence). J lost 5 bases, V lost 0 bases, and 1 base had no gene match. The whole variable domain, remainder taken from reference TRBV5-4 and TRBJ2-5, is ETGVTQSPTHLIKTRGQQVTLRCSSQSGHNTVSWYQQALGQGPQFIFQYYREEENGRGNFPPRFSGLQFPNYSSELNVNALELDDSALYLCASSLAGGETQYFGPGTRLLVL.

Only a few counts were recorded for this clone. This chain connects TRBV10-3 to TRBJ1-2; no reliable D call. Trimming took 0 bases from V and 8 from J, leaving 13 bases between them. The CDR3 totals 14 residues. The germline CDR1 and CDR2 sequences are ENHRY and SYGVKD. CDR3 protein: CAISESLVGRGYTF. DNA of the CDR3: TGTGCCATCAGTGAGTCACTGGTGGGTAGAGGCTACACCTTC.

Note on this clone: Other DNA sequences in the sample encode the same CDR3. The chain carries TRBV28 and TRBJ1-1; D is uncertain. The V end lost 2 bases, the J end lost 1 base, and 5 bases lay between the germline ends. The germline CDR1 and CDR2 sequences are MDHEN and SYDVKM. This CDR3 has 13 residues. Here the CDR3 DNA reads TGTGCCAGCAGTTTAATTGGGAACACTGAAGCTTTCTTT. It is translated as CASSLIGNTEAFF.

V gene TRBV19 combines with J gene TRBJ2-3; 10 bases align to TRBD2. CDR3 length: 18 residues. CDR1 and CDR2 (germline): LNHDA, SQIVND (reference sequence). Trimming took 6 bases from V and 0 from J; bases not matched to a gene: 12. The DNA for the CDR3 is TGTGCCAGTAGCCTAGGGCTAGCGGGAGACCACAGCACAGATACGCAGTATTTT. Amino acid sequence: CASSLGLAGDHSTDTQYF.

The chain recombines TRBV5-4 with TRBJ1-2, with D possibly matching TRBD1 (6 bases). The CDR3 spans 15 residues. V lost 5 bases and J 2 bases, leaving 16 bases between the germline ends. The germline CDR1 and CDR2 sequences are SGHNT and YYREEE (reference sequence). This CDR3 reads CASRSRQEGNYGYTF. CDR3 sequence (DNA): TGTGCCAGCAGGAGCCGACAGGAGGGAAACTATGGCTACACCTTC.

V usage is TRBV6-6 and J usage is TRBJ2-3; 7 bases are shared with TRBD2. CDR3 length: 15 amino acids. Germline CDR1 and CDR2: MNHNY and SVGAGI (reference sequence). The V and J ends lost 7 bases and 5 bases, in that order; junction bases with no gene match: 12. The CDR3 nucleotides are TGTGCCAGCATTCCCGCCAGGCGCGGGGGAGATACGCAGTATTTT. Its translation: CASIPARRGGDTQYF.

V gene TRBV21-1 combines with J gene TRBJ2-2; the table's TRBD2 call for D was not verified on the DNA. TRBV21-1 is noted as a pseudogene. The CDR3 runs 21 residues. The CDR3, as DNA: TGTGCCAGCAGCAAAGCCCCGGGACTAGCGGGAGGGTTAGGGAACACCGGGGAGCTGTTTTTT. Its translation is CASSKAPGLAGGLGNTGELFF.

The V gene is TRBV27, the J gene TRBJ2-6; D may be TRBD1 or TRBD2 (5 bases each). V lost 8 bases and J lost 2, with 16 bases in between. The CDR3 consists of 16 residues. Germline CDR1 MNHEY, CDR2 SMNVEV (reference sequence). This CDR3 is CASGNQGRPGANVLTF. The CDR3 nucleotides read TGTGCCAGCGGCAACCAGGGACGCCCTGGGGCCAACGTCCTGACTTTC. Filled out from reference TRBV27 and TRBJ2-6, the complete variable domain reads EAQVTQNPRYLITVTGKKLTVTCSQNMNHEYMSWYRQDPGLGLRQIYYSMNVEVTDKGDVPEGYKVSRKEKRNFPLILESPSPNQTSLYFCASGNQGRPGANVLTFGAGSRLTVL.

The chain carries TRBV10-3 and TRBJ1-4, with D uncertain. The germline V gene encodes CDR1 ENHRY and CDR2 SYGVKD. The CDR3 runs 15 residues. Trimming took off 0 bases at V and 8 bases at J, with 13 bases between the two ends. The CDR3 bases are TGTGCCATCAGTGAGTCTGGTCAAGGACGAGAAAAACTGTTTTTT. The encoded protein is CAISESGQGREKLFF.

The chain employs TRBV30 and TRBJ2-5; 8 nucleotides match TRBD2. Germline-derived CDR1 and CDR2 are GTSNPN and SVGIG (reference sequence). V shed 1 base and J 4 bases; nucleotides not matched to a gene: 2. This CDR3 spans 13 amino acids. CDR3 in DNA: TGTGCCTGGAGTGACGGGGGGGGAGAGACCCAGTACTTC. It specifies CAWSDGGGETQYF.

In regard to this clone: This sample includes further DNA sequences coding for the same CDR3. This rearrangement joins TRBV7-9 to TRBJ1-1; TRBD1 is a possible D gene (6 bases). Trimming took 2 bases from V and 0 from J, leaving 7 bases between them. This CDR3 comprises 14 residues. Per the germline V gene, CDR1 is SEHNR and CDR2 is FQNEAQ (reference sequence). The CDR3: CASSLQGLNTEAFF. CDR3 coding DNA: TGTGCCAGCAGCTTACAGGGGTTGAACACTGAAGCTTTCTTT. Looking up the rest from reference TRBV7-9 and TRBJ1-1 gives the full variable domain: DTGVSQNPRHKITKRGQNVTFRCDPISEHNRLYWYRQTLGQGPEFLTYFQNEAQLEKSRLLSDRFSAERPKGSFSTLEIQRTEQGDSAMYLCASSLQGLNTEAFFGQGTRLTVV.

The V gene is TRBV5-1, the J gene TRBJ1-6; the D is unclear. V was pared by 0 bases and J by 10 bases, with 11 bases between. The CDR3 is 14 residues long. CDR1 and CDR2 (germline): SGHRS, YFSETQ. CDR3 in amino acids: CASSLDAGYSPLHF. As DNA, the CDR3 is TGCGCCAGCAGCTTGGATGCGGGTTACTCACCCCTCCACTTT.

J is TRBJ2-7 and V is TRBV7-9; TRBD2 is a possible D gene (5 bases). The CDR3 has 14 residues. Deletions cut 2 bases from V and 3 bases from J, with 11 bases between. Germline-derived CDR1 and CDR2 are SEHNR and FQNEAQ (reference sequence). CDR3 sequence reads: CASSLFGDVYEQYF. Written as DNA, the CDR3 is TGTGCCAGCAGCTTATTCGGGGATGTCTACGAGCAGTACTTC.

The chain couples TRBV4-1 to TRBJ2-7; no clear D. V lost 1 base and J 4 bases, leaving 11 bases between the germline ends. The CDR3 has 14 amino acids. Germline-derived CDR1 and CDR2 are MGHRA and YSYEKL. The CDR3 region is CASSQGYLFYEQYF. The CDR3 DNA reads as TGCGCCAGCAGCCAAGGTTACCTCTTTTACGAGCAGTACTTC.